This TCR beta chain was observed in a study of cytomegalovirus exposure and HLA in healthy donors. Whole-study findings and limits: Previous analysis showed most TCR beta V segments were productive about 87% or about 30% of the time. Across all donors, roughly uniform sequencing depth was an assumption of the presence/absence analyses. The CMV antigen specificity of a few CMV-associated chains was confirmed through in vitro analysis.

Comment on this clone: The antigen is unknown.

A multiplex PCR was run with 60 Vbeta primers and 13 Jbeta primers. Method: immunoSEQ multiplex PCR; TCRdb's copy keeps in-frame clones and lacks some. The sample gives about 180,000 clones, roughly 78% of which show up once; about 13% is in the top ten. The CDR3 sequence is 13 residues long. Germline CDR1 and CDR2: MNHEY and SMNVEV (reference sequence). V was pared by 8 bases and J by 6 bases, with 6 bases of the junction left unmatched. The rearrangement links TRBV27 to TRBJ1-2; 10 bases map to TRBD1. This TCR came from a woman aged 45-60 years in good health and CMV-seropositive. Material: PBMCs. CDR3 nucleotides: TGTGCCAGCCGAAAGACAGGGGGCCATGGCTACACCTTC. As protein: CASRKTGGHGYTF.